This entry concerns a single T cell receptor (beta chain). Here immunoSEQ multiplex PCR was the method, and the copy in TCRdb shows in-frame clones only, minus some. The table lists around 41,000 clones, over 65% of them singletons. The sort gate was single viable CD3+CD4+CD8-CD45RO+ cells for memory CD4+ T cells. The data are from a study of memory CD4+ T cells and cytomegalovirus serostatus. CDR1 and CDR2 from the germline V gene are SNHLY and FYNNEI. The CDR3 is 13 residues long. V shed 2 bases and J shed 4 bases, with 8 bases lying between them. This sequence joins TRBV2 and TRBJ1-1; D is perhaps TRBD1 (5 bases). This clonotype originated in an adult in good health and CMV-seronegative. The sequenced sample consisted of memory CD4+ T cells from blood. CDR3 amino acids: CASSEQGSTEAFF. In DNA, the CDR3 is TGTGCCAGCAGTGAACAGGGAAGCACTGAAGCTTTCTTT.